These T cell receptor beta chains were read from a single sample in a study of beta chain features in type 1 diabetes. The protocol was immunoSEQ multiplex PCR, while the TCRdb copy is restricted to in-frame clones and leaves out a portion. The top ten clones hold 0.035% to 0.045% of a sample with hundreds of thousands of clones, over 13% of them seen once. Sequenced input: naive CD4+ T cells from blood. The source of these receptors is a man between 18 and 35 years old with type 1 diabetes. Both conserved end residues are part of each CDR3. A D gene is named only where the DNA matches it firmly. Clone size is shown for a subset of rows, as once, few, many or a class of expanded clone.

V,size,D,J,DNA,CDR3
TRBV5-4,-,TRBD1,TRBJ2-5,TGTGCCAGCAGCGCAGGGACAGGTCTCCAAGAGACCCAGTACTTC,CASSAGTGLQETQYF
TRBV28,few,-,TRBJ2-1,TGTGCCAGCAGTTTGGGGGGCACTCTCTACAATGAGCAGTTCTTC,CASSLGGTLYNEQFF
TRBV19,-,-,TRBJ1-5,TGTGCCAGTACCCCGGAGCAGGGCTATCAGCCCCAGCATTTT,CASTPEQGYQPQHF
TRBV5-1,-,TRBD2,TRBJ2-1,TGCGCCAGCAGCTACATAGCGGGAGAGAGCAATGAGCAGTTCTTC,CASSYIAGESNEQFF
TRBV5-1,-,-,TRBJ2-5,TGCGCCAGCAGCTTACAACCGGGACAAGAAGAGACCCAGTACTTC,CASSLQPGQEETQYF
TRBV6-5,-,-,TRBJ2-7,TGTGCCAGCAGGGAACTCACGGGACCCTACGAGCAGTACTTC,CASRELTGPYEQYF
TRBV19,-,-,TRBJ2-3,TGTGCCAGTACCCCAGGGGCTCCAGATACGCAGTATTTT,CASTPGAPDTQYF
TRBV5-1,few,-,TRBJ1-2,TGCGCCAGCAGCTCTTCCGGGACAAACGGCTACACCTTC,CASSSSGTNGYTF
TRBV18,-,TRBD1,TRBJ2-7,TGTGCCAGCTCACCGGGACAGACCTCGGGGGAGCAGTACTTC,CASSPGQTSGEQYF
TRBV7-6,few,TRBD2,TRBJ2-7,TGTGCCAGCAGCCGGGGGACTAGCGGGACAATCTACGAGCAGTACTTC,CASSRGTSGTIYEQYF
TRBV18,few,-,TRBJ1-4,TGTGCCAGCTCACCACGTGGGGATTCTAATGAAAAACTGTTTTTT,CASSPRGDSNEKLFF
TRBV15,few,-,TRBJ2-7,TGTGCCACCAGCAGAGATCGAGGGATTCCCTACGAGCAGTACTTC,CATSRDRGIPYEQYF
TRBV18,few,-,TRBJ1-2,TGTGCCAGCTCACCACCTACACCCCAGGGGTATGGCTACACCTTC,CASSPPTPQGYGYTF
TRBV7-2,-,-,TRBJ2-1,TGTGCCAGCAGCTTAGCCAGGGGGGTATACAATGAGCAGTTCTTC,CASSLARGVYNEQFF
TRBV15,-,-,TRBJ1-2,TGTGCCACCAGCGAACAGTTCCGCTATGGCTACACCTTC,CATSEQFRYGYTF
TRBV9,-,TRBD1,TRBJ2-7,TGTGCCAGCAGCGCTAGGACAGGGAACTACGAGCAGTACTTC,CASSARTGNYEQYF
TRBV7-3,-,-,TRBJ1-3,TGTGCCAGCAGCTTCCCCTCTGGAAACACCATATATTTT,CASSFPSGNTIYF
TRBV6-5,-,-,TRBJ2-3,TGTGCCAGCAGGGGGGCCCAGGCAGATACGCAGTATTTT,CASRGAQADTQYF
TRBV11-1,-,-,TRBJ2-1,TGTGCCAGCAGCTCGAGAGGTGAGCAGTTCTTC,CASSSRGEQFF
TRBV7-2,few,-,TRBJ2-2,TGTGCCAGCAGCTTAGTTGGGCAGTCCGGGGAGCTGTTTTTT,CASSLVGQSGELFF
TRBV27,-,TRBD1,TRBJ2-5,TGTGCCAGCAGTCAGAGGACAGGAGAGACCCAGTACTTC,CASSQRTGETQYF